A single sample gave rise to the 15 T cell receptor beta chains below, sequenced in a study of tumor-infiltrating lymphocytes in primary liver carcinoma. From 500 to 600 ng of total RNA, TCR beta-specific cDNA was reverse-transcribed using a constant-region primer. Three nested multiplex PCR rounds, a slightly modified ARM-PCR, produced the libraries for TCR beta. Forward primers for TRBV1-TRBV30 and a C-beta reverse primer served the first two PCR rounds, at approximately 10 cycles each. One entry per CDR3 protein, called by TCRdb with MiXCR from the multiplex PCR reads. The data show about 100,000 distinct CDR3 sequences, under 70% seen once. The study co-extracted DNA and RNA from approximately 20-30 mg of unsorted bulk tissue. The sample consisted of liver tumor tissue from sampling region 2. Subset described: tumor region T2, inferior pole. The receptors stem from a woman aged 55-69 years with primary liver carcinoma and hepatitis B virus infection.

The chain combines TRBV11-2 with TRBJ2-1; 7 bases line up with TRBD2. J lost 9 bases, V lost 5 bases, and 19 bases had no gene match. Looked up from germline, CDR1 is SGHAT and CDR2 is FQNNGV. The CDR3 length is 17 residues. The CDR3 spells CASSPFPTPTAGVEQFF. The CDR3 nucleotides read TGTGCCAGCAGCCCCTTCCCCACCCCGACCGCGGGGGTTGAGCAGTTCTTC.

This clonotype was seen many times. The chain couples TRBV2 to TRBJ2-5; no clear D. Between the trimmed V and J ends, which lost 6 bases and 5 bases, there was a span of 16 bases. CDR3 length equals 14 residues. The V gene's germline CDR1 is SNHLY and CDR2 FYNNEI. The CDR3 DNA follows: TGTGCCAGCAGGGCCGACCCATCTGGGGAGACCCAGTACTTC. It is translated as CASRADPSGETQYF.

This chain links TRBV29-1 with TRBJ2-7; 11 nucleotides match TRBD1. The CDR3 contains 13 residues. Trimming cost V 3 bases and J 4 bases; bases outside gene matches: 2. Germline-derived CDR1 and CDR2 are SQVTM and ANQGSEA. The CDR3 DNA is TGCAGCGTTGATGGGACAGGGGGATACGAGCAGTACTTC. Translation gives CSVDGTGGYEQYF.

To note about this clonotype: Being one base from a much bigger clone, this may be a read error. This chain joins TRBV7-9 and TRBJ2-3, with TRBD2 matching 8 bases. From germline, CDR1 is SEHNR and CDR2 FQNEAQ (reference sequence). The CDR3 sequence is 17 residues long. Germline trimming cut 5 bases from V and 0 bases from J; bases unmatched to any gene: 10. CDR3 residues: CASSLTSGPTSTDTQYF. CDR3 nucleotides: TGTGCCAGCAGCCTAACTAGCGGTCCCACTAGCACAGATACGCAGTATTTT.

This clonotype was counted many times. This chain joins TRBV5-6 and TRBJ1-6; possibly TRBD1 for D (5 bases). This CDR3 is built from 18 residues. Germline-derived CDR1 and CDR2 are SGHDT and YYEEEE. V gave up 3 bases and J gave up 9 bases, with 25 bases separating them. The CDR3 is CASSYTPGQGKYGSPLHF. The CDR3 DNA is TGTGCCAGCAGCTACACCCCCGGGCAGGGAAAGTACGGTTCACCCCTCCACTTT. Supplemented by reference TRBV5-6 and TRBJ1-6, the full variable domain reads DAGVTQSPTHLIKTRGQQVTLRCSPKSGHDTVSWYQQALGQGPQFIFQYYEEEERQRGNFPDRFSGHQFPNYSSELNVNALLLGDSALYLCASSYTPGQGKYGSPLHFGNGTRLTVT.

In this sample, this clonotype turned up many times. This chain uses TRBV6-6 with TRBJ2-7; perhaps D is TRBD1 or TRBD2 (5 bases each). The V end was cut by 10 bases, the J end by 13 bases, with 17 bases between. Germline CDR1 and CDR2: MNHNY and SVGAGI (reference sequence). The CDR3 spans 10 residues. The CDR3 DNA sequence: TGTGCCACCCGGTCGGGCAGGGACTACTTC. Protein product: CATRSGRDYF.

As concerns this clonotype: This CDR3 fails to terminate in the conserved phenylalanine or tryptophan, so it likely reflects a read error. CDR3 bases: TGTGCCAGCAGCGGGGTGGAGACTGCCTACGAGCAGTACTTA. It yields the protein CASSGVETAYEQYL. This chain links TRBV7-8 with TRBJ2-7; D not resolved. The V and J ends lost 5 bases and 2 bases respectively, with 13 bases between them. Germline CDR1 SGHVS, CDR2 FQNEAQ. The CDR3 loop spans 14 amino acids.

This clonotype was detected only a few times. A single base separates this from a much larger clone, so it may be a read error. The J gene is TRBJ2-3, the V gene TRBV6-6; a possible D gene is TRBD1 (8 bases). The V gene's germline CDR1 is MNHNY and CDR2 SVGAGI (reference sequence). The CDR3 covers 17 residues. CDR3 DNA: TGTGCCAGCAGTTACGGGACAGGACAGACTAGCACAGATACGCGGTATTTT. Translated, it gives CASSYGTGQTSTDTRYF.

A note on this clonotype: At one of its ends the junction is not consistent with the germline gene, which may arise from a read error. J is TRBJ1-6 and V is TRBV9; no firm D call. From germline, CDR1 is SGDLS and CDR2 YYNGEE. The CDR3 length is 15 residues. CDR3 sequence (DNA): TGTGCCAGCAGCGTAACGGGAGAGGGTAGTCCACCCCTCCATTTT. Protein: CASSVTGEGSPPLHF.

For this clonotype: Possible read error: a much larger clone is one base away. The chain employs TRBV28 and TRBJ2-7; D unresolved. The CDR3 spans 12 residues. The germline V gene encodes CDR1 MDHEN and CDR2 SYDVKM. The DNA of the CDR3 is TGTACCAGCAGTTTGAAGCCCCACGAGCAGTACTTC. Amino acids: CTSSLKPHEQYF.

The genes are TRBV6-6 and TRBJ1-5; 7 bases agree with TRBD1. Germline CDR1 reads MNHNY; CDR2 reads SVGAGI (reference sequence). Trimming took 4 bases from V and 3 from J; bases not matched to a gene: 6. There are 15 residues in the CDR3. The CDR3 loop reads CASSSRQGTNQPQHF. The CDR3 nucleotides read TGTGCCAGCAGTTCCAGACAGGGCACCAATCAGCCCCAGCATTTT.

Turning to this clonotype: An end of the junction differs from the germline gene, which may be a read error. The CDR3 reads CVSSTGTGGSGANVLTF. CDR3 in DNA: TGTGTCAGCAGCACGGGGACCGGAGGCTCTGGGGCCAACGTCCTGACTTTC. V gene TRBV9 combines with J gene TRBJ2-6, with D tentatively TRBD1 or TRBD2 (5 bases each). The CDR3 has 17 amino acids. Germline V gives CDR1 SGDLS, CDR2 YYNGEE.

Details on this clonotype: The junction departs from germline at one end; a sequencing error may be responsible. This rearrangement joins TRBV11-1 to TRBJ2-1, with D unclear. Germline CDR1 and CDR2: SGHAT and FQDESV (reference sequence). The CDR3 covers 17 residues. The CDR3 region is CASNQAKTVVSYNEQFF. CDR3 bases: TGTGCAAGCAACCAAGCCAAAACAGTCGTTTCCTACAATGAGCAGTTCTTC.

Comments on this clonotype: Germline is not matched at one junction end, which may reflect a read error. The chain carries TRBV11-2 and TRBJ2-3; 7 nucleotides match TRBD2. The germline V gene has CDR1 SGHAT and CDR2 FQNNGV. The length of the CDR3 is 15 residues. In DNA, the CDR3 is TGTGCCAGCAAGTCCTCTGCGACTAGCAAAGATACGCAGTATTTT. It encodes CASKSSATSKDTQYF.

About this clonotype itself: Being one base from a much bigger clone, this may be a read error. CDR3 nucleotide sequence: TGTGCCTGGAGTAGGGGGACGCGGGGCAATCAGCCCCAGCATTTT. The encoded protein is CAWSRGTRGNQPQHF. The V gene is TRBV30, the J gene TRBJ1-5; D perhaps matches TRBD1 (6 bases). Trimming took 2 bases from V and 2 from J, leaving 13 bases between them. Germline CDR1 and CDR2: GTSNPN and SVGIG (reference sequence). The CDR3 is made up of 15 amino acids.